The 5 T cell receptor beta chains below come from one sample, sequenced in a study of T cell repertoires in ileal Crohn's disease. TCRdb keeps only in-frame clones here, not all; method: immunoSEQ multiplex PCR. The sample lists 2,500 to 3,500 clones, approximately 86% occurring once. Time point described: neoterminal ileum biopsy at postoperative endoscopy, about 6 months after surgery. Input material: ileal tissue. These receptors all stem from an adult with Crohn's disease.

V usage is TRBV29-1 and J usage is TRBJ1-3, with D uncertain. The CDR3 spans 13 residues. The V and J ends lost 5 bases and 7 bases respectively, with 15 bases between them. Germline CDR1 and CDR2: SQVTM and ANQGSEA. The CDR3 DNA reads TGCAGCGTTTATGAGGCGACGACCAACACCATATATTTT. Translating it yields CSVYEATTNTIYF.

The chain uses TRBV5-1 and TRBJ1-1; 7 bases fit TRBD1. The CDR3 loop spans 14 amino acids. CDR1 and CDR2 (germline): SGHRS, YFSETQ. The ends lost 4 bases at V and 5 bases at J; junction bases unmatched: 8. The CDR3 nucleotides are TGCGCCAGCAGCCAAAGACAGGGAGGTACTGAAGCTTTCTTT. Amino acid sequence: CASSQRQGGTEAFF.

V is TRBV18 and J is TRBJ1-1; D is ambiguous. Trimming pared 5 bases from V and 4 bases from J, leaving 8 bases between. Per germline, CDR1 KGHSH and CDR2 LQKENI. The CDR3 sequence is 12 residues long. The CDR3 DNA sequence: TGTGCCAGCTCAGAGGACCGCACTGAAGCTTTCTTT. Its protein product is CASSEDRTEAFF.

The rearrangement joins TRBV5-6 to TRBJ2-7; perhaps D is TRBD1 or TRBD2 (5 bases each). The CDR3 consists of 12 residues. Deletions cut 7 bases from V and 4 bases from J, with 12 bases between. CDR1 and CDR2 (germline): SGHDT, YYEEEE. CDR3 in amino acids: CASSWGSYEQYF. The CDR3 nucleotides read TGTGCCAGCTCTTGGGGGTCATACGAGCAGTACTTC.

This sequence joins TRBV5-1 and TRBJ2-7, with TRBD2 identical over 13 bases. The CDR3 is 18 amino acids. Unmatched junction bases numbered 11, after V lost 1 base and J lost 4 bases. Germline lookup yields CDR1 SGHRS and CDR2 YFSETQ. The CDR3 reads CASSLYSRGLAGRYEQYF. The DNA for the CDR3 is TGCGCCAGCAGCTTGTATAGTCGGGGACTAGCGGGGAGGTACGAGCAGTACTTC.